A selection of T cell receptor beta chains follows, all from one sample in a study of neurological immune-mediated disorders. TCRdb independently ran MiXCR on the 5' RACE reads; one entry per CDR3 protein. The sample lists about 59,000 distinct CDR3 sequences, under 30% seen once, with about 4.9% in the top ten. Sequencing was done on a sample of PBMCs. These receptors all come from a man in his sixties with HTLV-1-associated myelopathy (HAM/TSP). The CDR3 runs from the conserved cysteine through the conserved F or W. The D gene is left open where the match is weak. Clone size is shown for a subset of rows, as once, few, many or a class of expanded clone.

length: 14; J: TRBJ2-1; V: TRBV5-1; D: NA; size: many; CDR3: CASSLAGSPNEQFF; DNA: TGCGCCAGCAGCTTAGCGGGCTCTCCCAATGAGCAGTTCTTC
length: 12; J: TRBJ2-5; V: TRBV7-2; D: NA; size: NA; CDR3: CASSLAGVTQYF; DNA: TGTGCCAGCAGCTTAGCAGGGGTGACCCAGTACTTC
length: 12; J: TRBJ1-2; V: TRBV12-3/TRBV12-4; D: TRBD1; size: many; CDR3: CASSLGTGTYTF; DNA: TGTGCCAGCAGTTTAGGGACAGGGACCTACACCTTC
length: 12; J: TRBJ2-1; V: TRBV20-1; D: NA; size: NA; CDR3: CSARDRGYEQFF; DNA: TGCAGTGCTAGAGATCGAGGATATGAGCAGTTCTTC
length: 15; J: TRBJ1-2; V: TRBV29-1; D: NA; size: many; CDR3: CSALGHKEINYGYTF; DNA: TGCAGCGCCCTGGGACATAAAGAAATAAACTATGGCTACACCTTC
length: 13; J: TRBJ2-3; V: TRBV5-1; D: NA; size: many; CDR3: CASSLQGTDTQYF; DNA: TGCGCCAGCAGCTTGCAAGGTACAGATACGCAGTATTTT
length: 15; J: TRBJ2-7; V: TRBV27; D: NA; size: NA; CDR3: CASSLRAGLSYEQYF; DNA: TGTGCCAGCAGTTTAAGGGCGGGGTTATCCTACGAGCAGTACTTC
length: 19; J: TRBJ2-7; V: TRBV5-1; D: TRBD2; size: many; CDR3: CASSGGTSGIYLRRYEQYF; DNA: TGCGCCAGCAGCGGGGGGACTAGCGGGATATACCTCCGACGCTACGAGCAGTACTTC
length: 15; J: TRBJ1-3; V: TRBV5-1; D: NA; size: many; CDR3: CASSPAGTPGNTIYF; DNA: TGCGCCAGCAGCCCGGCCGGGACACCTGGAAACACCATATATTTT
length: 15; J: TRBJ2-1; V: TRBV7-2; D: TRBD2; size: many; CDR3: CASSLVTSGTIEQFF; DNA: TGTGCCAGCAGCTTAGTGACTAGCGGGACTATTGAGCAGTTCTTC
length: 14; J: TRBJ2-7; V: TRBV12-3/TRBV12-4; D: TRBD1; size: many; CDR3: CASSWRDRVDEQYF; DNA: TGTGCCAGCAGCTGGCGGGACAGGGTAGACGAGCAGTACTTC
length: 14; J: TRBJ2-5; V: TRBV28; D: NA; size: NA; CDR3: CASSLWGEVETQYF; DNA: TGTGCCAGCAGTTTATGGGGGGAGGTCGAGACCCAGTACTTC
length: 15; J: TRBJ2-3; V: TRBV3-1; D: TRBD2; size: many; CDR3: CASSHSGRDTDTQYF; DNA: TGTGCCAGCAGCCATTCCGGGAGGGATACAGATACGCAGTATTTT
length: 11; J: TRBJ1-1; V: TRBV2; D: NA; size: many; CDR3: CARRSNTEAFF; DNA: TGTGCCCGGCGGTCCAACACTGAAGCTTTCTTT
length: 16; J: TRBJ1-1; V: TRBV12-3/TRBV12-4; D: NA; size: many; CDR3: CASSFGQVLMNTEAFF; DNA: TGTGCCAGCAGTTTTGGGCAGGTCCTCATGAACACTGAAGCTTTCTTT
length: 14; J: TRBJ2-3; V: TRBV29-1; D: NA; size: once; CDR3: CSSMTGGSTDTQYF; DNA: TGCAGCTCCATGACCGGAGGAAGCACGGATACGCAGTATTTT
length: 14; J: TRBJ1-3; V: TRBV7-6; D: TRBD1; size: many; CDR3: CASSETGVGNTIYF; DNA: TGTGCCAGCAGCGAAACAGGGGTTGGAAACACCATATATTTT
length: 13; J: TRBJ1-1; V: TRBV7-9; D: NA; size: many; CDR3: CASSLAGGRSAFF; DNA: TGTGCCAGCAGCTTAGCGGGGGGGCGCAGTGCTTTCTTT
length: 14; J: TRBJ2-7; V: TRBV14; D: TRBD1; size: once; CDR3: CASSPRDRQYEQYF; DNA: TGTGCCAGCAGCCCGCGGGACAGGCAATACGAGCAGTACTTC
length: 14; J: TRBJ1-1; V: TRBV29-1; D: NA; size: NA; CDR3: CSVAGPGWETEAFF; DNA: TGCAGCGTTGCGGGCCCGGGCTGGGAGACTGAAGCTTTCTTT
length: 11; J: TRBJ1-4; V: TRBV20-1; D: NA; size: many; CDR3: CSAGRGEKLFF; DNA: TGCAGTGCGGGCCGAGGGGAAAAACTGTTTTTT
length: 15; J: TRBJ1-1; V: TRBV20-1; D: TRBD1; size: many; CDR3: CSARERGTGGRGAFF; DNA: TGCAGTGCTAGAGAACGGGGGACAGGAGGACGGGGGGCTTTCTTT
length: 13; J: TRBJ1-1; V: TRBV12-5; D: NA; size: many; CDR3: CASGFEGRTEAFF; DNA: TGTGCTAGTGGTTTTGAGGGTCGGACTGAAGCTTTCTTT
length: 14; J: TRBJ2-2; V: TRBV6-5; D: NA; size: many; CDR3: CASSYGLATGELFF; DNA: TGTGCCAGCAGTTACGGGCTAGCGACCGGGGAGCTGTTTTTT
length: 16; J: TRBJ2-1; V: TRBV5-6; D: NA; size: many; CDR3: CASSLAGTLIEHEQFF; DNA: TGTGCCAGCAGCTTGGCAGGGACCCTTATTGAGCATGAGCAGTTCTTC
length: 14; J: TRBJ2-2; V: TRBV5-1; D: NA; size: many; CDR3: CASSLGDYTGELFF; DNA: TGCGCCAGCAGCTTGGGCGATTACACCGGGGAGCTGTTTTTT
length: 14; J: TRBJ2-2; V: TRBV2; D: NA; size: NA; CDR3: CASRSQANTGELFF; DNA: TGTGCCAGCAGGTCTCAGGCGAACACCGGGGAGCTGTTTTTT
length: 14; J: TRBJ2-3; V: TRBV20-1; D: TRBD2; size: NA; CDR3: CSATGSGNTDTQYF; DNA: TGCAGTGCTACCGGTAGCGGGAACACAGATACGCAGTATTTT
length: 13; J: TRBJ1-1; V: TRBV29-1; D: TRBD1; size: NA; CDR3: CSERQGLDTEAFF; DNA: TGCAGCGAGAGACAGGGGTTGGACACTGAAGCTTTCTTT
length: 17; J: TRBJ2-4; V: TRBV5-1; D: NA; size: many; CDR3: CASSLSLAKGAKNIQYF; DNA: TGCGCCAGCAGCTTGTCGCTAGCGAAGGGTGCCAAAAACATTCAGTACTTC
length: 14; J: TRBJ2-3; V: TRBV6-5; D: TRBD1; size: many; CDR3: CASSGTGGTDTQYF; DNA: TGTGCCAGCAGCGGGACAGGGGGCACAGATACGCAGTATTTT
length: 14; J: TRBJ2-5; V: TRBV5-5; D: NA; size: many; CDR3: CASSLGRRGETQYF; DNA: TGTGCCAGCAGCTTGGGACGGAGGGGAGAGACCCAGTACTTC
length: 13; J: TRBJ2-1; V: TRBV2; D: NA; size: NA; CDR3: CAIRVSVYNEQFF; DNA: TGTGCCATCAGGGTCTCCGTTTACAATGAGCAGTTCTTC
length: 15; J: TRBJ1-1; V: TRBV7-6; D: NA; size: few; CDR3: CASSLGEGHRAEAFF; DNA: TGTGCCAGCAGCTTAGGGGAGGGTCACAGGGCTGAAGCTTTCTTT
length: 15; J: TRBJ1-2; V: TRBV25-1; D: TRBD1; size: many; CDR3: CASSAHGTGEKGYTF; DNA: TGTGCCAGCAGTGCCCACGGGACAGGGGAAAAGGGCTACACCTTC
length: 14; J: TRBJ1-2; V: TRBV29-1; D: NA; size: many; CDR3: CSVVLGATAYGYTF; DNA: TGCAGCGTTGTATTGGGGGCAACCGCCTATGGCTACACCTTC
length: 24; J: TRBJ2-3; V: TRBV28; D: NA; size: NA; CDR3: CASSDPRGTGANVLTFGAGNTQYF; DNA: NA